A single sample is the source of the 12 T cell receptor beta chains below, sequenced in a study of T cell repertoires in cytomegalovirus infection. The antigens these receptors bind are not known. One entry per CDR3 protein, called by TCRdb with MiXCR from the reads. The data show about 890,000 distinct CDR3 sequences, about a third seen once. Sequencing was performed on cultured CD8+ T cells from PBMCs, taken from culture after CMV antigen stimulation. The receptor set was obtained from a human donor in good health (CMV status not recorded). Some clones in this sample may be carry-over from other donors' samples.

This clonotype was seen only a few times. This clone may be a read error of a much larger clone one base away. The chain combines TRBV7-9 with TRBJ2-5; no firm D call. The ends were cut back, 2 bases at V and 5 bases at J, with 6 bases in the middle. CDR1 is SEHNR and CDR2 is FQNEAQ in the germline V gene (reference sequence). This CDR3 has 12 residues. The chain's CDR3 is CASSLSVETQYF. CDR3 in DNA: TGTGCCAGCAGCTTAAGTGTGGAGACCCAGTACTTC.

This chain joins TRBV25-1 and TRBJ1-1, with D unclear. CDR3 length: 15 amino acids. The germline V gene has CDR1 MGHDK and CDR2 SYGVNS. Trimming pared 7 bases from V and 1 base from J, leaving 16 bases between. CDR3 coding DNA: TGTGCCAGCACCGGCTCGAGGGTCCCGAACACTGAAGCTTTCTTT. Translating it yields CASTGSRVPNTEAFF.

In its sample, this clonotype was seen a few times. The chain couples TRBV7-3 to TRBJ1-6; perhaps TRBD1 as D (6 bases). With 5 bases removed from V and 4 bases from J, the gap between germline ends came to 15 bases. Per germline, CDR1 SGHTA and CDR2 FQGTGA. The CDR3 totals 16 residues. The CDR3 is CASSPEGGQYNSPLHF. The DNA for the CDR3 is TGTGCCAGCAGCCCTGAAGGCGGACAGTATAATTCACCCCTCCACTTT.

The chain joins TRBV2 to TRBJ1-2; 10 positions agree with TRBD1. The CDR3 extends over 15 amino acids. After removal of 3 bases from V and 5 bases from J, the junction contained 6 bases not matched to a gene. Germline V lookup: CDR1 SNHLY, CDR2 FYNNEI. CDR3 DNA: TGTGCCAGCAGTGAGGAGACAGGGGGCGCGTATGGCTACACCTTC. Translation gives CASSEETGGAYGYTF.

There are a few counts of this clonotype. In nucleotides, the CDR3 is TGCAGTGCTAGTAAACCGGGACAGGGAAAATACAATGAGCAGTTCTTC. Its protein is CSASKPGQGKYNEQFF. The chain couples TRBV20-1 to TRBJ2-1, with TRBD1 matching 9 bases. After removal of 3 bases from V and 4 bases from J, the junction contained 10 bases not matched to a gene. Germline-derived CDR1 and CDR2 are DFQATT and SNEGSKA (reference sequence). The CDR3 runs to 16 residues.

V usage is TRBV15 and J usage is TRBJ2-1, with D possibly being TRBD2 (5 bases). V lost 1 base to trimming and J lost 9 bases, with 7 bases between them. CDR1 and CDR2 from the germline V gene are LNHNV and YYDKDF (reference sequence). The CDR3 runs to 12 residues. This CDR3 reads CATSRVGGEQFF. In nucleotides, the CDR3 is TGTGCCACCAGCAGAGTAGGAGGTGAGCAGTTCTTC.

This clonotype appeared a single time. The rearrangement links TRBV20-1 to TRBJ1-6; D is undetermined. V was trimmed by 3 bases and J by 11 bases, leaving 8 bases between them. This CDR3 contains 11 residues. Germline V gene sequence: CDR1 DFQATT, CDR2 SNEGSKA (reference sequence). In DNA, the CDR3 is TGCAGTGCTAGTCAGGCGCCACCCCTCCACTTT. This gives the protein CSASQAPPLHF.

V and J are TRBV7-9 and TRBJ1-1; 9 bases agree with TRBD1. V lost 5 bases and J lost 2; bases outside the gene matches: 9. Looked up from germline, CDR1 is SEHNR and CDR2 is FQNEAQ (reference sequence). The CDR3 length is 16 residues. DNA of the CDR3: TGTGCCAGCAGCGGCCCAGGGACAGGGAAAAACACTGAAGCTTTCTTT. Its protein is CASSGPGTGKNTEAFF.

This clonotype has a handful of counts. The V gene is TRBV6-1, the J gene TRBJ2-7; D is uncertain. CDR1 is MNHNS, CDR2 SASEGT, per germline. V was cut by 1 base and J by 5 bases, with 9 bases left in between. This CDR3 comprises 13 residues. CDR3 nucleotides: TGTGCCAGCAGTGAAGGTCCGGGTGACGAGCAGTACTTC. This codes for CASSEGPGDEQYF.

The chain recombines TRBV10-3 with TRBJ1-4; 10 nucleotides align to TRBD1. The germline V gene encodes CDR1 ENHRY and CDR2 SYGVKD. Trimming cost V 1 base and J 5 bases; bases outside gene matches: 7. The CDR3 runs to 17 residues. CDR3 sequence (DNA): TGTGCCATCAGTGAGTTGATCCCGGACAGGGGGAATGAAAAACTGTTTTTT. Protein: CAISELIPDRGNEKLFF.

This clonotype has just a few counts. The chain links TRBV6-1 to TRBJ2-1; no clear D gene. Germline assignment: CDR1 MNHNS and CDR2 SASEGT. This CDR3 region has 11 residues. V was clipped by 5 bases and J by 9 bases, with 8 bases between them. CDR3 nucleotides: TGTGCCAGCAGTTACTTCGGTGAGCAGTTCTTC. The encoded protein is CASSYFGEQFF.

This rearrangement joins TRBV4-3 to TRBJ1-6; possible D gene TRBD1, 5 bases. V was cut by 0 bases and J by 9 bases, with 12 bases left in between. Germline lookup yields CDR1 LGHNA and CDR2 YSLEER. This CDR3 is built from 15 residues. CDR3: CASSQDGAVFSPLHF. Written as DNA, the CDR3 is TGCGCCAGCAGCCAAGATGGGGCTGTCTTTTCACCCCTCCACTTT.